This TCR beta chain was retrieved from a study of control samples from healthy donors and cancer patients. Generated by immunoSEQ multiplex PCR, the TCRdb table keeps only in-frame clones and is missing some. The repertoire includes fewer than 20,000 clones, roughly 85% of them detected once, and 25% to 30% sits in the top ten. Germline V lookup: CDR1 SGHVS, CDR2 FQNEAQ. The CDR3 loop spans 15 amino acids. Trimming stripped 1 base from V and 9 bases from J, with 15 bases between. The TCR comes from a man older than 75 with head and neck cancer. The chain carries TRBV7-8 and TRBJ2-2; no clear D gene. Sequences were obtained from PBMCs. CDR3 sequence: CASSLVDISFRELFF. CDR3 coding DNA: TGTGCCAGCAGCTTAGTGGATATTAGTTTCAGGGAGCTGTTTTTT.